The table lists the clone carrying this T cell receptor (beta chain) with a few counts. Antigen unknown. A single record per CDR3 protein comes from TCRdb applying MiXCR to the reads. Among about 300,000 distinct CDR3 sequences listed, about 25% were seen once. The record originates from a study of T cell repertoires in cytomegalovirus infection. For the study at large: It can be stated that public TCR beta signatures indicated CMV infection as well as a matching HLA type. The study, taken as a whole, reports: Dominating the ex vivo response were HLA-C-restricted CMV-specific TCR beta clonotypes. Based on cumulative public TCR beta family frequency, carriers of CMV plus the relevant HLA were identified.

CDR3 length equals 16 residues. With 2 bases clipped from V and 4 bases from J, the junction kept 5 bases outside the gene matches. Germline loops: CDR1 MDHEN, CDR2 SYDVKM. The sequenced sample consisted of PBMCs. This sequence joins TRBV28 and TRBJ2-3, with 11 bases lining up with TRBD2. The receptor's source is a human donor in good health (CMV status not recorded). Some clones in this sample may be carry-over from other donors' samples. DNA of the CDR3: TGTGCCAGCAGTTTACCGTTAGCGGGGGGGGCAGATACGCAGTATTTT. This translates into CASSLPLAGGADTQYF. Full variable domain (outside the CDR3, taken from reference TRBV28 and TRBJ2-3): DVKVTQSSRYLVKRTGEKVFLECVQDMDHENMFWYRQDPGLGLRLIYFSYDVKMKEKGDIPEGYSVSREKKERFSLILESASTNQTSMYLCASSLPLAGGADTQYFGPGTRLTVL.